This T cell receptor beta chain was identified during a study of OX40 agonist ivuxolimab in advanced cancers. Libraries were prepared by immunoSEQ multiplex PCR; TCRdb keeps only in-frame clonotypes and omits some of them. Seen here are just under 65,000 clones, just under 85% observed once, and the top ten hold more than 8%. This CDR3 is 14 amino acids long. Trimming stripped 3 bases from V and 1 base from J, with 9 bases between. From germline, CDR1 is MDHEN and CDR2 SYDVKM. The chain joins TRBV28 to TRBJ1-1; D is undetermined. This clonotype originated in an adult with an advanced solid tumor such as melanoma, head and neck, liver or kidney cancer. Sequencing was performed on CD4+ or CD8+ T cells sorted from blood, taken in a trial of the OX40 agonist ivuxolimab. The CDR3 DNA reads TGTGCCAGCAGTTTCACAAACCCGAACACTGAAGCTTTCTTT. This sequence encodes CASSFTNPNTEAFF.